These 8 T cell receptor beta chains were sequenced from one sample in a study of blood T cell repertoires in COVID-19. Profiled with immunoSEQ multiplex PCR; TCRdb holds only in-frame clones, not every one. The table includes approximately 280,000 clones, nearly 90% detected once. The sample was PBMCs or T cells enriched from blood (not recorded which). These TCRs come from a woman younger than 30 with acute COVID-19.

This clone was seen a few times. The V and J genes are TRBV19 and TRBJ2-3; TRBD2 aligns across 13 bases. CDR3 size: 18 residues. V trimming: 4 bases; J trimming: 2 bases; junction bases outside the gene matches: 9. Per the germline V gene, CDR1 is LNHDA and CDR2 is SQIVND (reference sequence). The CDR3 loop is CASSKQGTSGVSTDTQYF. The CDR3 bases are TGTGCCAGTAGTAAACAGGGGACTAGCGGGGTGTCCACAGATACGCAGTATTTT.

The CDR3 loop is CASGLNIAVGGQDAYNEQFF. For the CDR3, the DNA is TGTGCTAGTGGCCTGAATATTGCCGTCGGGGGACAGGACGCCTACAATGAGCAGTTCTTC. The chain employs TRBV12-5 and TRBJ2-1, with TRBD1 matching over 8 bases. V lost 6 bases to trimming and J lost 2 bases; unmatched junction nucleotides: 21. CDR3 length: 20 amino acids. CDR1 and CDR2 from the germline V gene are LGHNT and FRNRAP.

In its sample, this clone was seen once. This chain joins TRBV18 and TRBJ2-5; perhaps TRBD2 as D (5 bases). This CDR3 has 16 amino acids. The ends were cut back, 6 bases at V and 0 bases at J, with 17 bases in the middle. Germline V gene lookup returns CDR1 KGHSH and CDR2 LQKENI. The CDR3 bases are TGTGCCAGCTCTCAGCGGAAAGGACGGCACCAAGAGACCCAGTACTTC. Translated, it gives CASSQRKGRHQETQYF.

V gene TRBV7-8 combines with J gene TRBJ2-7; 12 bases are a match to TRBD2. Per the germline V gene, CDR1 is SGHVS and CDR2 is FQNEAQ. The J segment lost 4 bases and the V segment lost 0 bases, leaving 1 base of the junction unmatched. The CDR3 is 15 amino acids. CDR3 DNA sequence: TGTGCCAGCAGCTTAGCGACTAGCGGGAGTTACGAGCAGTACTTC. It translates to CASSLATSGSYEQYF.

DNA for the CDR3: TGTGCCAGCTCAGTCACAGAGAACACTGAAGCTTTCTTT. It codes for CASSVTENTEAFF. This sequence joins TRBV18 and TRBJ1-1; no reliable D call. CDR3 length equals 13 residues. Trimming took 5 bases from V and 1 from J, leaving 8 bases between them. CDR1 and CDR2 (germline): KGHSH, LQKENI.

The chain uses TRBV6-2 or TRBV6-3 and TRBJ2-2; the match to TRBD2 covers 11 bases. The CDR3 has 20 residues. The V gene end was trimmed by 1 base and the J gene end by 1 base; junction bases not matched to a gene: 11. The germline gives CDR1 MNHEY, CDR2 SVGEGT. The CDR3 DNA follows: TGTGCCAGCAGTTACTACACTAGCGGGAGATCAAATAAGAACACCGGGGAGCTGTTTTTT. It translates to CASSYYTSGRSNKNTGELFF.

The chain employs TRBV10-2 and TRBJ2-3; 10 bases match TRBD1. The germline V gene has CDR1 WSHSY and CDR2 SAAADI. The CDR3 sequence is 20 residues long. J was trimmed by 2 bases and V by 6 bases; bases with no gene match: 20. The CDR3 sequence: CASSRDRGSLAGLSTDTQYF. In DNA, the CDR3 is TGCGCCAGCAGCCGGGACAGGGGATCGCTAGCGGGTCTCTCCACAGATACGCAGTATTTT.

The chain is built from TRBV7-9 and TRBJ2-4, with TRBD1 matching over 7 bases. The germline CDR1 and CDR2 sequences are SEHNR and FQNEAQ (reference sequence). The CDR3 length is 16 residues. With 1 base clipped from V and 0 bases from J, the junction kept 3 bases outside the gene matches. The CDR3 here is CASSLGDREAKNIQYF. The DNA for the CDR3 is TGTGCCAGCAGCTTAGGTGACAGGGAAGCCAAAAACATTCAGTACTTC.